This T cell receptor (beta chain) was found in a study of T cell responses to AZD1222 COVID-19 vaccine. Study-level points and caveats: As reported, nearly half of all spike-specific TCRs target variant regions that are unmutated. Increases in Spike-specific TCR breadth and depth were seen after two AZD1222 doses. Mostly white British, mostly female donors; authors suggested clonal diversity may be underestimated.

Concerning this clone itself: What it binds is unknown.

Sequencing was performed with immunoSEQ multiplex PCR; in TCRdb, only in-frame clones are kept and a portion is missing. Seen here are about 69,000 clones, 70% to 90% observed once, and the top ten hold about 23%. The CDR3 spans 14 residues. The germline V gene has CDR1 GTSNPN and CDR2 SVGIG (reference sequence). Trimming took off 1 base at V and 2 bases at J, with 9 bases between the two ends. The TCR was taken from an adult who received the AZD1222 COVID-19 vaccine. The chain is built from TRBV30 and TRBJ1-5; no reliable D call. Sequenced material: peripheral blood, taken 28 days after the second AZD1222 dose. This CDR3 is CAWSGGNGNQPQHF. The CDR3 DNA follows: TGTGCCTGGAGTGGGGGAAATGGCAATCAGCCCCAGCATTTT.